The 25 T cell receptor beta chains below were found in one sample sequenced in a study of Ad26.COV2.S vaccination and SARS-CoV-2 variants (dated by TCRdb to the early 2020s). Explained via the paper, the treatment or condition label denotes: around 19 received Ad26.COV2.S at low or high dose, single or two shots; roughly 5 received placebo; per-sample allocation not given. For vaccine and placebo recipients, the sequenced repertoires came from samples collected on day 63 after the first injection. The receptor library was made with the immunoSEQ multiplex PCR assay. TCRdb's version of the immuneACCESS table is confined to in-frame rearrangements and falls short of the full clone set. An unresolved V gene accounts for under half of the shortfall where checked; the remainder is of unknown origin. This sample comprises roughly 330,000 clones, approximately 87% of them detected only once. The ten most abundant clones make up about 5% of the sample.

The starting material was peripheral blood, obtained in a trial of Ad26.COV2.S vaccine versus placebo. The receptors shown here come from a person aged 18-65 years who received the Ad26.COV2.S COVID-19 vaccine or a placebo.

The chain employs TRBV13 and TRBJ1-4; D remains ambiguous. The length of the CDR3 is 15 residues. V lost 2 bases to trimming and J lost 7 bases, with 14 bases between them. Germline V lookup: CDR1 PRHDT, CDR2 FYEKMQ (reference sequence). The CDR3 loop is CASSLQMAGGEKLFF. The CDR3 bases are TGTGCCAGCAGCTTACAGATGGCAGGCGGTGAAAAACTGTTTTTT.

CDR3 protein: CASSETGSTDTQYF. The CDR3, as DNA: TGTGCCAGCAGCGAGACAGGGAGCACAGATACGCAGTATTTT. The rearrangement joins TRBV9 to TRBJ2-3; 7 bases fit TRBD1. V shed 3 bases, J shed 0 bases, and the junction held 1 base outside the gene matches. The germline V gene encodes CDR1 SGDLS and CDR2 YYNGEE. The length of the CDR3 is 14 residues.

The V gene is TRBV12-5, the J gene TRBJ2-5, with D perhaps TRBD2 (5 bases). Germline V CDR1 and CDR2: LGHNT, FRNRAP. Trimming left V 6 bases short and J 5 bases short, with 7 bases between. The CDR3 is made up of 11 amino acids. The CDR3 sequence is CASGSSETQYF. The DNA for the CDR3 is TGTGCTAGTGGCTCTAGCGAGACCCAGTACTTC.

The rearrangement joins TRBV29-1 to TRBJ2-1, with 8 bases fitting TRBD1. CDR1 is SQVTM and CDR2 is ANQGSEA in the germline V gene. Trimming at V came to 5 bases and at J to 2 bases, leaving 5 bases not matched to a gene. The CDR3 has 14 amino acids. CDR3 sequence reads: CSVQGARPYNEQFF. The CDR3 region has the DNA TGCAGCGTTCAGGGGGCGCGACCCTACAATGAGCAGTTCTTC.

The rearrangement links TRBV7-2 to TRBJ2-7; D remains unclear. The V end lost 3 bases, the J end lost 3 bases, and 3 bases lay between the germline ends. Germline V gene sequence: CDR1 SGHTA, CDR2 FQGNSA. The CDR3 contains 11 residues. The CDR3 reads CASSLRYEQYF. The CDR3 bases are TGTGCCAGCAGCTTGCGCTACGAGCAGTACTTC.

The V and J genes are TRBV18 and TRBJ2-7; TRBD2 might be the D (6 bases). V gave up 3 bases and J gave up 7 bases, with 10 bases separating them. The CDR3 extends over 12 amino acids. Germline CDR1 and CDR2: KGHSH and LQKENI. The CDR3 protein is CASSPSGFEQYV. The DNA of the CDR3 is TGTGCCAGCTCACCTAGCGGATTTGAGCAGTACGTC.

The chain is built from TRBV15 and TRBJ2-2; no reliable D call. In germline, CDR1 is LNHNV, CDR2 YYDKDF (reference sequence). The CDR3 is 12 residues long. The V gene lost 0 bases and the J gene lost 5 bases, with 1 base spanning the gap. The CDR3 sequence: CATSRETGELFF. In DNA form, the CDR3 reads TGTGCCACCAGCAGAGAGACCGGGGAGCTGTTTTTT.

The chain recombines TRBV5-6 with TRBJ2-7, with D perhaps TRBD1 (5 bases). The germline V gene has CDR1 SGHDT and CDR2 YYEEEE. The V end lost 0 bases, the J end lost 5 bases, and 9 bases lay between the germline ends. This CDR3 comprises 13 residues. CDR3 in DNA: TGTGCCAGCAGCTTGGGGCAGGGCAACGAGCAGTACTTC. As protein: CASSLGQGNEQYF. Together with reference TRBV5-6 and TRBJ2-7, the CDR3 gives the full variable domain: DAGVTQSPTHLIKTRGQQVTLRCSPKSGHDTVSWYQQALGQGPQFIFQYYEEEERQRGNFPDRFSGHQFPNYSSELNVNALLLGDSALYLCASSLGQGNEQYFGPGTRLTVT.

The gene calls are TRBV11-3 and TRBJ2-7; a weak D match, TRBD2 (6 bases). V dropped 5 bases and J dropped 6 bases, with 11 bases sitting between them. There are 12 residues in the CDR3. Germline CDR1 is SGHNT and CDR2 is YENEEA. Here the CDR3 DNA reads TGTGCCAGCAGCCGGGAGCGCTCCGAGCAGTACGTC. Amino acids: CASSRERSEQYV.

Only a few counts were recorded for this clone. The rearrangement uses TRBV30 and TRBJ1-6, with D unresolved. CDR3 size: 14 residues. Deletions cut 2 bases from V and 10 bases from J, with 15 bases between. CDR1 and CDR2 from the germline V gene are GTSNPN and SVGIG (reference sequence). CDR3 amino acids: CAWSRRAGASPLHF. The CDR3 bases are TGTGCCTGGAGTAGGAGGGCTGGTGCATCACCCCTCCACTTT.

CDR3 protein: CASSLGLAYEQYF. CDR3 coding DNA: TGTGCCAGCAGCCTGGGATTGGCCTACGAGCAGTACTTC. The chain links TRBV7-9 to TRBJ2-7; D is uncertain. The germline gives CDR1 SEHNR, CDR2 FQNEAQ (reference sequence). Trimming shortened V by 5 bases and J by 2 bases, and 10 bases separated the two germline ends. CDR3 length equals 13 residues.

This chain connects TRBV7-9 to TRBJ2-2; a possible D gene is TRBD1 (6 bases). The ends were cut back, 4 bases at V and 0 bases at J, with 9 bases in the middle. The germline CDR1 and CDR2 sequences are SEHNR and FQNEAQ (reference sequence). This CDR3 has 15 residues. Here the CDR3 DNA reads TGTGCCAGCAGCTCAAGACAGGCGAACACCGGGGAGCTGTTTTTT. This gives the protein CASSSRQANTGELFF.

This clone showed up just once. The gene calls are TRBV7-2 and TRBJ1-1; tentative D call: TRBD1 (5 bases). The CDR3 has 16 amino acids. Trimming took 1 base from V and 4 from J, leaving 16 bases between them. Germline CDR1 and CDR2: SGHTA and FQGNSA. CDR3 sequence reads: CASSLGGLGRGTEAFF. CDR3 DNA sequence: TGTGCCAGCAGCTTAGGGGGTCTGGGACGTGGCACTGAAGCTTTCTTT. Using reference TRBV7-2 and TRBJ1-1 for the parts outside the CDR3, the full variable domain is GAGVSQSPSNKVTEKGKDVELRCDPISGHTALYWYRQSLGQGLEFLIYFQGNSAPDKSGLPSDRFSAERTGGSVSTLTIQRTQQEDSAVYLCASSLGGLGRGTEAFFGQGTRLTVV.

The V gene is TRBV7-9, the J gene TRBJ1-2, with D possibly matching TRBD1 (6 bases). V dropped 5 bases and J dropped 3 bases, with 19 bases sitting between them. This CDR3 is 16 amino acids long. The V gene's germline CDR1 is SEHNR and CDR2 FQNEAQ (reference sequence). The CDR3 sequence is CASSRLPGESDYGYTF. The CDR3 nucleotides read TGTGCCAGCAGCAGACTTCCAGGGGAGTCGGACTATGGCTACACCTTC.

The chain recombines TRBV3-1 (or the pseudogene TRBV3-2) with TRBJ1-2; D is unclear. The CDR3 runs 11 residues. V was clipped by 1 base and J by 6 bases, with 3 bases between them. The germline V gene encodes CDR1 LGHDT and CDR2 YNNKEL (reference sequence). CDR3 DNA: TGTGCCAGCAGCCAAGTCAATGGCTACACCTTC. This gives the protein CASSQVNGYTF.

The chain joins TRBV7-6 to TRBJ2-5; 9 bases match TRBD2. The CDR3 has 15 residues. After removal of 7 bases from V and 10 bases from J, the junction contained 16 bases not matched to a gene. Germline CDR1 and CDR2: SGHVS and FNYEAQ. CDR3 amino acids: CASNLLSGGRDVQYF. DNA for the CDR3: TGTGCCAGCAACCTACTTAGCGGGGGAAGGGATGTCCAGTACTTC. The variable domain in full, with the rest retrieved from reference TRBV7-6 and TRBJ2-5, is GAGVSQSPRYKVTKRGQDVALRCDPISGHVSLYWYRQALGQGPEFLTYFNYEAQQDKSGLPNDRFSAERPEGSISTLTIQRTEQRDSAMYRCASNLLSGGRDVQYFGPGTRLLVL.

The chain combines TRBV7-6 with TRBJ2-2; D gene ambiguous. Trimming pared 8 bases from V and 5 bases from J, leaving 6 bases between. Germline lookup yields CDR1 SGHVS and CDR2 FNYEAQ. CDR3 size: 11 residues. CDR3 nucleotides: TGTGCCAGCGGGGAAACCGGGGAGCTGTTTTTT. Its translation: CASGETGELFF.

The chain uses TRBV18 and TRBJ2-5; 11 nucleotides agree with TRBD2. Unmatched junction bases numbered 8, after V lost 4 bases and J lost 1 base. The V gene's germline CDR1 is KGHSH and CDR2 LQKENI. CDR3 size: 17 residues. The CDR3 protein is CASSRLAGGASQETQYF. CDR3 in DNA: TGTGCCAGCTCACGTTTAGCGGGAGGGGCATCCCAAGAGACCCAGTACTTC.

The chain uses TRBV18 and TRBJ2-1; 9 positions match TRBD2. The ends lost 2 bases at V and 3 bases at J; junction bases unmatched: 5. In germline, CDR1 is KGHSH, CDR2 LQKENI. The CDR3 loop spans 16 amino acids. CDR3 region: CASSPRTSEIYNEQFF. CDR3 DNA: TGTGCCAGCTCACCAAGGACTAGCGAGATCTACAATGAGCAGTTCTTC.

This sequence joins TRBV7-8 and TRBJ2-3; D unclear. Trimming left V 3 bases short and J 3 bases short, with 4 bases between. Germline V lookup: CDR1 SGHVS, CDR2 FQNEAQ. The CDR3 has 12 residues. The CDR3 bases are TGTGCCAGCAGCTTCGGGACAGATACGCAGTATTTT. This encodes CASSFGTDTQYF.

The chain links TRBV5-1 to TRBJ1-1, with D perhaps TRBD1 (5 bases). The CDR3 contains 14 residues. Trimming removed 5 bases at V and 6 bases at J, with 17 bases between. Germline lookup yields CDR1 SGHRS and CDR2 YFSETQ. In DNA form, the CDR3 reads TGCGCCAGCAGAGCTGGGGCAGTCAGCTCTGAAGCTTTCTTT. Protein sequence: CASRAGAVSSEAFF.

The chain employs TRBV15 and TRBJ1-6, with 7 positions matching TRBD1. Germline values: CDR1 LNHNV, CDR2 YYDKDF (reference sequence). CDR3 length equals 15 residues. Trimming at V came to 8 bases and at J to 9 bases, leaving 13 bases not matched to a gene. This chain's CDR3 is CATLQPTGDGSPLHF. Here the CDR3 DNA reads TGTGCCACCCTCCAACCCACAGGGGACGGTTCACCCCTCCACTTT. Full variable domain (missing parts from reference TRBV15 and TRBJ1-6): DAMVIQNPRYQVTQFGKPVTLSCSQTLNHNVMYWYQQKSSQAPKLLFHYYDKDFNNEADTPDNFQSRRPNTSFCFLDIRSPGLGDTAMYLCATLQPTGDGSPLHFGNGTRLTVT.

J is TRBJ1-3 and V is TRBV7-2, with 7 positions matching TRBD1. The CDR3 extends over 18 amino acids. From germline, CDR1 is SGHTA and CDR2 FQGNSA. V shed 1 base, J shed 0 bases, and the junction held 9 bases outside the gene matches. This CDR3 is CASSLVPMGQLSGNTIYF. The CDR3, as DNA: TGTGCCAGCAGCTTAGTTCCCATGGGACAGCTCTCTGGAAACACCATATATTTT.

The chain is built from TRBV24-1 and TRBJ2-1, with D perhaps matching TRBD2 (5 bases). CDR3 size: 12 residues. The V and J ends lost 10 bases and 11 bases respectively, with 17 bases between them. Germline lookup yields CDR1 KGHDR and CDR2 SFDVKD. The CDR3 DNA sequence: TGTGCCACATCGAGCGGCAGCCAAAAGCAGTTCTTC. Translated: CATSSGSQKQFF.

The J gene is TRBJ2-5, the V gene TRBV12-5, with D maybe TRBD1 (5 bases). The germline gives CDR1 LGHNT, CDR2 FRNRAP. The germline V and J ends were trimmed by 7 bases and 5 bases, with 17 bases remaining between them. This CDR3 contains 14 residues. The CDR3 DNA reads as TGTGCTAGTGTCCCCACCTTTGGGGCGGAGACCCAGTACTTC. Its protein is CASVPTFGAETQYF.